This paragraph covers one T cell receptor (beta chain) sequence. Unmatched junction bases numbered 5, after V lost 0 bases and J lost 0 bases. The germline V gene has CDR1 SGHVS and CDR2 FNYEAQ. The CDR3 sequence is 17 residues long. The time point is: pretreatment peripheral blood. These data belong to a study of PD-L1 blockade in urothelial cancer. The table came from immunoSEQ multiplex PCR; TCRdb's copy has only in-frame clones and leaves some out. The sample lists fewer than 75,000 clones; 85% to 90% were seen once. J is TRBJ2-1 and V is TRBV7-6; 7 bases are a match to TRBD1. The origin of this receptor is a man between 70 and 80 years old with urothelial cancer. Here the sequenced sample was PBMCs, taken around atezolizumab (anti-PD-L1) treatment. Here the CDR3 DNA reads TGTGCCAGCAGCTTAGCACCGGGACAGAGCTCCTACAATGAGCAGTTCTTC. Translated: CASSLAPGQSSYNEQFF.